This T cell receptor (beta chain) derives from a study of T cell repertoires in cytomegalovirus infection. In its sample, this clonotype was seen a few times. TCRdb redid the calling of the reads with MiXCR, one entry per CDR3 protein. The sample records more than 200,000 distinct CDR3 sequences, approximately 10% being singletons. What was sequenced was PBMCs. The TCR was taken from a human donor in good health (CMV status not recorded). Some clones in this sample may be carry-over from other donors' samples.

CDR3 in amino acids: CASSLAGGLTAGYTF. CDR3 nucleotide sequence: TGCGCCAGCAGCTTGGCCGGGGGGTTGACAGCGGGCTACACCTTC. This chain connects TRBV5-1 to TRBJ1-2; tentative D call: TRBD1 (5 bases). With 0 bases removed from V and 8 bases from J, the gap between germline ends came to 17 bases. In germline, CDR1 is SGHRS, CDR2 YFSETQ. This CDR3 comprises 15 residues.